One sample yielded the 18 T cell receptor beta chains listed below, sequenced in a study of spatial heterogeneity in lung cancer. MiXCR, applied by TCRdb to the 5' RACE reads, yields one record per CDR3 protein. Among over 10,000 distinct CDR3 sequences listed, 3.9% were seen once. Time point noted: sample taken at primary tumor resection. The authors sequenced whole RNA from tumor, nontumor lung or frozen PBMC without sorting. The sample in question was PBMCs, obtained at surgery. Receptors were obtained from a male donor with early-stage non-small cell lung cancer.

This clonotype was seen repeatedly, ten times or more. This beta chain turned up in a library designed for alpha chains; as an off-target read, its abundance says little. CDR3 protein: CASSLEGLDEKLFF. CDR3 DNA: TGTGCCAGCAGCTTGGAGGGGCTGGATGAAAAACTGTTTTTT. The chain joins TRBV5-4 to TRBJ1-4, with D tentatively TRBD1 (5 bases). This CDR3 has 14 residues. V was trimmed by 0 bases and J by 6 bases, leaving 9 bases between them. Germline lookup yields CDR1 SGHNT and CDR2 YYREEE (reference sequence).

With respect to this clonotype: This beta chain was picked up by a library intended for alpha chains and is off target, so its count carries little meaning. The chain uses TRBV6-2 or TRBV6-3 and TRBJ2-7; no definite D call. Germline-derived CDR1 and CDR2 are MNHEY and SVGEGT. Trimming took off 5 bases at V and 6 bases at J, with 14 bases between the two ends. The CDR3 is 13 amino acids. CDR3 in DNA: TGTGCCAGCAGTCCTACCCTGGGAACCGAGCAGTACTTC. It yields the protein CASSPTLGTEQYF.

By frequency in the sample, this clonotype is medium-sized (0.01 to 0.1%). Because this beta chain is a stray read in a library intended to capture alpha chains, its abundance should not be given much weight. This chain joins TRBV29-1 and TRBJ1-5, with TRBD1 as a possible D gene (5 bases). CDR3 length equals 13 residues. Germline V gene data show CDR1 as SQVTM and CDR2 as ANQGSEA. The V and J ends lost 6 bases and 6 bases respectively, with 15 bases between them. The CDR3 protein is CSVGLGGGQPQHF. In DNA form, the CDR3 reads TGCAGCGTGGGCCTCGGGGGGGGTCAGCCCCAGCATTTT.

This clonotype was seen at least ten times. Being off target in a library aimed at alpha chains, this beta chain has a size of little meaning. J is TRBJ2-1 and V is TRBV20-1, with a possible D match to TRBD2 (6 bases). This CDR3 region has 13 residues. V was cut by 8 bases and J by 7 bases, with 18 bases left in between. Germline V lookup: CDR1 DFQATT, CDR2 SNEGSKA (reference sequence). CDR3 nucleotides: TGCAGTAAAAGATTAGCGGTGGTTAATGAGCAGTTCTTC. Translated, it gives CSKRLAVVNEQFF.

With respect to this clonotype: Germline and junction disagree at one end, which may indicate a read error. This beta chain is an off-target read within a library intended for alpha chains, so its frequency means little. This chain joins TRBV7-9 and TRBJ2-5; no reliable D call. CDR1 SEHNR and CDR2 FQNEAQ come from the germline V gene (reference sequence). This CDR3 has 12 residues. CDR3 sequence reads: CASSLAGSAADF. The CDR3 nucleotides read TGTGCCAGCAGCTTAGCGGGGTCAGCCGCTGACTTC.

The table lists this clonotype with many counts. This beta chain lies outside the target of a library built for alpha chains; its clone size means little. This sequence joins TRBV12-3 or TRBV12-4 and TRBJ2-6; 8 bases agree with TRBD1. The CDR3 is 17 residues long. V was clipped by 6 bases and J by 0 bases; unmatched bases: 7. The CDR3 loop is CASSSRTGISGANVLTF. As DNA, the CDR3 is TGTGCCAGCAGCTCCCGGACAGGGATCTCTGGGGCCAACGTCCTGACTTTC.

This clonotype has at least ten counts. The library was designed around alpha chains, so this beta chain is a stray read whose abundance carries little weight. This chain links TRBV24-1 with TRBJ1-2; 9 bases agree with TRBD1. Trimming at V came to 0 bases and at J to 2 bases, leaving 12 bases not matched to a gene. The CDR3 totals 19 residues. CDR1 and CDR2 from the germline V gene are KGHDR and SFDVKD. CDR3 sequence reads: CATSDLPRTGDIRNYGYTF. The CDR3 DNA follows: TGTGCCACCAGTGATTTGCCGCGGACAGGGGATATTAGGAACTATGGCTACACCTTC.

This clonotype was counted only a few times. Being off target in a library aimed at alpha chains, this beta chain has a size of little meaning. The chain links TRBV7-2 to TRBJ2-5; TRBD2 matches at 14 bases. Looked up from germline, CDR1 is SGHTA and CDR2 is FQGNSA. There are 16 residues in the CDR3. The junction had 7 bases not matched to a gene; V was cut back by 5 bases and J by 5 bases. The CDR3: CASSSGLAGGRETQYF. As DNA, the CDR3 is TGTGCCAGCAGCAGTGGACTAGCGGGAGGACGTGAGACCCAGTACTTC.

This clonotype has only a few counts. This beta chain lies outside the target of a library built for alpha chains; its clone size means little. V and J are TRBV28 and TRBJ2-3; TRBD1 matches 11 bases. V lost 3 bases and J lost 3; bases outside the gene matches: 8. This CDR3 region has 17 residues. Per the germline V gene, CDR1 is MDHEN and CDR2 is SYDVKM. The DNA for the CDR3 is TGTGCCAGCAGTTTTGGGACAGGGGGGAAGAGGACAGATACGCAGTATTTT. Translating it yields CASSFGTGGKRTDTQYF.

This clonotype was picked up a small number of times. This beta chain was picked up by a library intended for alpha chains and is off target, so its count carries little meaning. The chain is built from TRBV18 and TRBJ2-5; D uncertain. V was shortened by 1 base and J by 1 base, with 7 bases between the two germline ends. Per the germline V gene, CDR1 is KGHSH and CDR2 is LQKENI. CDR3 length: 14 residues. This CDR3 is CASSPRSTQETQYF. As DNA, the CDR3 is TGTGCCAGCTCACCACGCAGCACCCAAGAGACCCAGTACTTC.

This clonotype appeared many times. The size of this beta chain means little, since it is a stray read in a library made for alpha chains. As DNA, the CDR3 is TGTGCCAGCACCACAGACAGGGAGTCTTACAATGAGCAGTTCTTC. Translating gives CASTTDRESYNEQFF. The chain joins TRBV28 to TRBJ2-1, with 7 nucleotides matching TRBD1. The V gene's germline CDR1 is MDHEN and CDR2 SYDVKM. J gave up 4 bases and V 7 bases, and 10 bases lay outside the gene matches. This CDR3 has 15 residues.

This clonotype was counted at least ten times. This beta chain turned up in a library designed for alpha chains; as an off-target read, its abundance says little. The rearrangement links TRBV28 to TRBJ2-6, with 14 nucleotides matching TRBD2. In germline, CDR1 is MDHEN, CDR2 SYDVKM. The CDR3 is 19 amino acids. V trimming: 3 bases; J trimming: 2 bases; junction bases outside the gene matches: 6. CDR3 residues: CASSFLGTSGRTGANVLTF. For the CDR3, the DNA is TGTGCCAGCAGTTTTCTTGGGACTAGCGGGAGAACTGGGGCCAACGTCCTGACTTTC. Filled out from reference TRBV28 and TRBJ2-6, the complete variable domain reads DVKVTQSSRYLVKRTGEKVFLECVQDMDHENMFWYRQDPGLGLRLIYFSYDVKMKEKGDIPEGYSVSREKKERFSLILESASTNQTSMYLCASSFLGTSGRTGANVLTFGAGSRLTVL.

This clonotype was seen a handful of times. This beta chain slipped into a library made for alpha chains as a stray read, so its size is not meaningful. The chain employs TRBV28 and TRBJ2-3; D is possibly TRBD1 (5 bases). V lost 8 bases, J lost 2 bases, and 11 bases lay in between. The CDR3 spans 13 residues. Germline V gene sequence: CDR1 MDHEN, CDR2 SYDVKM. The CDR3 region has the DNA TGTGCCAGCGGAACAGGTTCCACAGATACGCAGTATTTT. Its translation: CASGTGSTDTQYF.

This clonotype has a count of ten or more. Since the library was made to target alpha chains, this beta chain is a stray read and its abundance is not meaningful. The rearrangement joins TRBV7-2 to TRBJ1-2; D is unclear. This CDR3 contains 14 residues. V was shortened by 5 bases and J by 8 bases, with 18 bases between the two germline ends. CDR1 is SGHTA, CDR2 FQGNSA, per germline. CDR3 coding DNA: TGTGCCAGCAGCGACTTAGCGAGACGAGGAGGCTACACCTTC. It specifies CASSDLARRGGYTF.

This clonotype occurred many times. A library made for alpha chains picked up this beta chain off target, so its size means little. This sequence joins TRBV6-5 and TRBJ2-1, with D hard to call. Looked up from germline, CDR1 is MNHEY and CDR2 is SVGAGI. V lost 4 bases and J lost 4, with 11 bases in between. The CDR3 totals 14 residues. CDR3 nucleotide sequence: TGTGCCAGCAGTTCACTGACTCCATACAATGAGCAGTTCTTC. Residues: CASSSLTPYNEQFF.

By share of the sample, this clonotype is large. A library made for alpha chains picked up this beta chain off target, so its size means little. V gene TRBV6-6 combines with J gene TRBJ2-3; TRBD1 matches at 11 bases. The V segment lost 5 bases and the J segment 3 bases; nucleotides outside the gene matches: 19. Germline V gene sequence: CDR1 MNHNY, CDR2 SVGAGI (reference sequence). This CDR3 is 20 amino acids long. CDR3 DNA sequence: TGTGCCAGCAGTAACCGGGACAGGGGGACGGGAGTCGTTGGTACAGATACGCAGTATTTT. Its translation is CASSNRDRGTGVVGTDTQYF.

This clonotype was found many times. Since the library was made to target alpha chains, this beta chain is a stray read and its abundance is not meaningful. The chain employs TRBV15 and TRBJ2-1, with D unresolved. The CDR3 consists of 13 residues. The V gene lost 0 bases and the J gene lost 9 bases, with 9 bases spanning the gap. Germline V gene lookup returns CDR1 LNHNV and CDR2 YYDKDF (reference sequence). CDR3 in DNA: TGTGCCACCAGCAGAGATCTAGGGTTTGAGCAGTTCTTC. Protein: CATSRDLGFEQFF.

This clonotype was seen at least ten times. This beta chain is an off-target read within a library intended for alpha chains, so its frequency means little. J is TRBJ1-1 and V is TRBV11-2; possibly TRBD1 for D (6 bases). The CDR3 is made up of 14 amino acids. Germline V lookup: CDR1 SGHAT, CDR2 FQNNGV. V lost 2 bases, J lost 0 bases, and 7 bases lay in between. CDR3 DNA sequence: TGTGCCAGCAGCTTACAGGGGATGAACACTGAAGCTTTCTTT. Amino acids: CASSLQGMNTEAFF.